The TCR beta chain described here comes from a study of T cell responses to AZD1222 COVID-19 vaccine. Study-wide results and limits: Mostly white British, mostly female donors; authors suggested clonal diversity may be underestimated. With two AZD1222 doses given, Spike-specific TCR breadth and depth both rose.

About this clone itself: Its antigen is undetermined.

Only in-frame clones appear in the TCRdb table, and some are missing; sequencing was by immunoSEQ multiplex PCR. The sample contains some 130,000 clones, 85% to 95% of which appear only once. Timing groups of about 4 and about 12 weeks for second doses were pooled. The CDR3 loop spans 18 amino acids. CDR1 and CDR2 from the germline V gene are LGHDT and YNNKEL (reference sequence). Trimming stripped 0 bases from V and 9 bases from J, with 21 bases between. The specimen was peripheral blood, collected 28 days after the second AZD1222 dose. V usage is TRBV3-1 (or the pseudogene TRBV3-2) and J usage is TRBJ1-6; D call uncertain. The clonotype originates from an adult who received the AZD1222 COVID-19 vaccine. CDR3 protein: CASSQDGDKPLLGSPLHF. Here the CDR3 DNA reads TGTGCCAGCAGCCAAGATGGAGATAAGCCACTCCTGGGTTCACCCCTCCACTTT.